Listed below are T cell receptor beta chains from one sample, sequenced in a study of T-cell memory formation after mild COVID-19. A single record per CDR3 protein comes from TCRdb applying MiXCR to the 5' RACE reads. The repertoire has about 340,000 distinct CDR3 sequences, 20% to 25% of them found once; the top ten carry approximately 22%. Source material: PBMCs or a T cell subset sorted from them (not recorded which). These receptor sequences come from a man aged 18 to 30 who had mild COVID-19 (a few samples of this study predate the infection). Cell type and time point are not known. Both conserved end residues are part of each CDR3. Fields, in order: V gene, D gene, clone size, J gene, CDR3 DNA, CDR3 protein. A D gene is named only where the DNA matches it firmly. Rows give clone size only sometimes, using once, few, many, or a class for an expanded clone.

V: TRBV6-5; D: .; size: few; J: TRBJ2-5; DNA: TGTGCCAGCAGTTATTCCAGGGGCAAAGAGACCCAGTACTTC; CDR3: CASSYSRGKETQYF
V: TRBV2; D: .; size: .; J: TRBJ2-1; DNA: TGTGCCAGCAGTGGTCGACCCCTATTCGCCGCCCATGAGCAGTTCTTC; CDR3: CASSGRPLFAAHEQFF
V: TRBV19; D: TRBD1; size: .; J: TRBJ1-5; DNA: TGTGCCAGTAAGAGGGACAGACAACAAATCAGCCCCCAGCATTTT; CDR3: CASKRDRQQISPQHF
V: TRBV12-3/TRBV12-4; D: .; size: few; J: TRBJ1-2; DNA: TGTGCCAGCAGTTTATATAGCTATGGCTACACCTTC; CDR3: CASSLYSYGYTF
V: TRBV5-1; D: TRBD1; size: .; J: TRBJ2-1; DNA: TGCGCCAGCAGCTCAGGACAGGGCTACAATGAGCAGTTCTTC; CDR3: CASSSGQGYNEQFF
V: TRBV19; D: .; size: .; J: TRBJ1-5; DNA: TGTGCCAGTAGTTTAGTCAGGGGTTCGCCGCCCCAGCATTTT; CDR3: CASSLVRGSPPQHF
V: TRBV20-1; D: .; size: .; J: TRBJ2-2; DNA: TGCAGTGCTTACGGGGGTTTCACCGGGGAGCTGTTTTTT; CDR3: CSAYGGFTGELFF
V: TRBV5-1; D: TRBD2; size: many; J: TRBJ2-3; DNA: TGCGCCAGCACCATGGGGCTTTATGGGACTAGCGGAGATACGCAGTATTTT; CDR3: CASTMGLYGTSGDTQYF
V: TRBV4-2; D: .; size: few; J: TRBJ1-4; DNA: TGTGCCAGCAGCCTGCCCGGGGGGCGCATAGCTAATGAAAAACTGTTTTTT; CDR3: CASSLPGGRIANEKLFF
V: TRBV6-5; D: .; size: .; J: TRBJ2-3; DNA: TGTGCCAGCAGTTACTCTCCCCCGGGGGATACGCAGTATTTT; CDR3: CASSYSPPGDTQYF
V: TRBV5-1; D: .; size: .; J: TRBJ2-2; DNA: TGCGCCAGCAGCCGAGGTGTCCCCGGGGAGCTGTTTTTT; CDR3: CASSRGVPGELFF
V: TRBV6-2/TRBV6-3; D: .; size: few; J: TRBJ2-5; DNA: TGTGCCAGCGCCGACAGGTACCAAGAGACCCAGTACTTC; CDR3: CASADRYQETQYF
V: TRBV5-1; D: .; size: few; J: TRBJ2-7; DNA: TGCGCCAGCAGCCTTACGGGGTCAGCGGAACGATCCTACGAGCAGTACTTC; CDR3: CASSLTGSAERSYEQYF
V: TRBV7-3; D: .; size: .; J: TRBJ2-5; DNA: TGTGCCAGCAGCTTAGTCCCGGGGCCACGGCAAGAGACCCAGTACTTC; CDR3: CASSLVPGPRQETQYF
V: TRBV29-1; D: TRBD2; size: .; J: TRBJ2-3; DNA: TGCAGCCTACAAAGGACTAGCGGCACAGATACGCAGTATTTT; CDR3: CSLQRTSGTDTQYF
V: TRBV7-3; D: .; size: once; J: TRBJ2-2; DNA: TGTGCCAGCAGCCCCGGGTGGGCCGGGGAGCTGTTTTTT; CDR3: CASSPGWAGELFF
V: TRBV6-5; D: .; size: .; J: TRBJ2-2; DNA: TGTGCCAGCAGGGACAGGAACACCGGGGAGCTGTTTTTT; CDR3: CASRDRNTGELFF